A single sample gave rise to the 3 T cell receptor beta chains below, sequenced in a study of shared clonotypes between healthy human individuals. Sequencing was performed with immunoSEQ multiplex PCR; in TCRdb, only in-frame clones are kept and a portion is missing. The sample carries millions of clones, over 85% recorded once. Positive CCR7 selection of CD45RO-negative cells yielded the naive CD8 cells, and terminally differentiated effector memory CD45RA+ cells were excluded. The sequencing sample was made of naive CD8+ T cells sorted from blood. These receptors were taken from a man between 18 and 35 years old in good health.

V and J are TRBV13 and TRBJ2-3, with D maybe TRBD2 (6 bases). V dropped 1 base and J dropped 5 bases, with 10 bases sitting between them. The germline gives CDR1 PRHDT, CDR2 FYEKMQ (reference sequence). The CDR3 is made up of 14 amino acids. CDR3 in DNA: TGTGCCAGCAGCTTAGAACTAGCAGGAGATACGCAGTATTTT. Its translation: CASSLELAGDTQYF.

The chain joins TRBV27 to TRBJ2-4, with a weak D call TRBD2 (7 bases). Germline V lookup: CDR1 MNHEY, CDR2 SMNVEV (reference sequence). The V end lost 6 bases, the J end lost 8 bases, and 20 bases lay between the germline ends. The CDR3 loop spans 15 amino acids. The CDR3 region has the DNA TGTGCCAGCAGCCCCGGGGGCGGGAGTGTCTACATTCAGTACTTC. It specifies CASSPGGGSVYIQYF.

V is TRBV11-1 and J is TRBJ2-7; TRBD2 might be the D (7 bases). Trimming cost V 4 bases and J 1 base, with 17 bases left between them. The CDR3 is 16 residues long. CDR1 is SGHAT, CDR2 FQDESV, per germline (reference sequence). The CDR3 nucleotides are TGTGCCAGCAGCTCGACCGGACTAGGGGGATCCTACGAGCAGTACTTC. This translates into CASSSTGLGGSYEQYF.